Shown below are 30 T cell receptor beta chains from a single sample sequenced in a study of T cell changes during pregnancy in multiple sclerosis. Measured with immunoSEQ multiplex PCR; TCRdb has only the in-frame clones, and not every one. The repertoire consists of about 71,000 clones, with roughly 92% occurring once and the leading ten covering over 1%. This specimen was peripheral blood, taken in the third trimester of pregnancy. These receptors all come from a female donor with multiple sclerosis, enrolled in a pregnancy study.

The chain couples TRBV7-2 to TRBJ2-7; TRBD2 matches 10 bases. The CDR3 loop spans 16 amino acids. The germline V gene has CDR1 SGHTA and CDR2 FQGNSA. Trimming at V came to 5 bases and at J to 1 base, leaving 8 bases not matched to a gene. The CDR3, as DNA: TGTGCCAGCAGCCTTCACGTAGCGGGAGGTTCCTACGAGCAGTACTTC. Its translation is CASSLHVAGGSYEQYF. Complete variable domain (other parts from reference TRBV7-2 and TRBJ2-7): GAGVSQSPSNKVTEKGKDVELRCDPISGHTALYWYRQSLGQGLEFLIYFQGNSAPDKSGLPSDRFSAERTGGSVSTLTIQRTQQEDSAVYLCASSLHVAGGSYEQYFGPGTRLTVT.

The chain couples TRBV21-1 to TRBJ1-1; TRBD1, the table's D call, lacks a check against the DNA. TRBV21-1 is marked as a pseudogene. The CDR3 runs 16 residues. CDR3 coding DNA: TGTGCCAGCAGCAACAGGGGGCGCGAAGTGAACACTGAAGCTTTCTTT. Protein sequence: CASSNRGREVNTEAFF.

The J gene is TRBJ2-7, the V gene TRBV28; D is perhaps TRBD2 (5 bases). In germline, CDR1 is MDHEN, CDR2 SYDVKM. The CDR3 sequence is 13 residues long. Between the trimmed V and J ends, which lost 0 bases and 3 bases, there was a span of 6 bases. Written as DNA, the CDR3 is TGTGCCAGCAGTTTATGGGGGAGCTACGAGCAGTACTTC. This codes for CASSLWGSYEQYF. Looking up the rest from reference TRBV28 and TRBJ2-7 gives the full variable domain: DVKVTQSSRYLVKRTGEKVFLECVQDMDHENMFWYRQDPGLGLRLIYFSYDVKMKEKGDIPEGYSVSREKKERFSLILESASTNQTSMYLCASSLWGSYEQYFGPGTRLTVT.

The chain links TRBV5-5 to TRBJ1-2; D is ambiguous. From germline, CDR1 is SGHKS and CDR2 YYEKEE (reference sequence). The CDR3 consists of 15 residues. Trimming stripped 2 bases from V and 4 bases from J, with 15 bases between. CDR3 region: CASSLGEGAGYGYTF. CDR3 DNA: TGTGCCAGCAGCTTAGGTGAGGGCGCCGGCTATGGCTACACCTTC.

This chain links TRBV5-1 with TRBJ2-5, with 7 bases that match TRBD1. The germline V gene encodes CDR1 SGHRS and CDR2 YFSETQ. Trimming at V came to 4 bases and at J to 3 bases, leaving 6 bases not matched to a gene. There are 14 residues in the CDR3. The chain's CDR3 is CASSGTATEETQYF. The CDR3 nucleotides read TGCGCCAGCAGCGGGACAGCAACAGAAGAGACCCAGTACTTC.

The chain's CDR3 is CASSQHPNTEAFF. The DNA of the CDR3 is TGTGCCAGCAGTCAACACCCGAACACTGAAGCTTTCTTT. The chain employs TRBV6-5 and TRBJ1-1; D remains ambiguous. Trimming took 5 bases from V and 1 from J, leaving 8 bases between them. Germline values: CDR1 MNHEY, CDR2 SVGAGI. The CDR3 has 13 amino acids.

This clone was seen a few times. The chain is built from TRBV9 and TRBJ1-1, with 7 bases identical to TRBD1. The germline gives CDR1 SGDLS, CDR2 YYNGEE. Losses at the gene ends were 3 bases for V and 1 base for J; bases not matched to a gene: 6. This CDR3 comprises 15 residues. The DNA for the CDR3 is TGTGCCAGCAGCGGGTCCGGGACAGCGAACACTGAAGCTTTCTTT. Protein sequence: CASSGSGTANTEAFF.

CDR3 coding DNA: TGTGCCTGGAGTGTACTAGGAGGGGGCGGCTACACCTTC. Its protein product is CAWSVLGGGGYTF. The chain combines TRBV30 with TRBJ1-2, with 7 bases lining up with TRBD1. The germline CDR1 and CDR2 sequences are GTSNPN and SVGIG (reference sequence). This CDR3 has 13 amino acids. J lost 8 bases, V lost 0 bases, and 6 bases had no gene match.

The chain combines TRBV28 with TRBJ1-1; 7 bases are shared with TRBD1. Germline-derived CDR1 and CDR2 are MDHEN and SYDVKM. Losses at the gene ends were 4 bases for V and 5 bases for J; bases not matched to a gene: 10. The CDR3 extends over 15 amino acids. The CDR3 loop reads CASSYTTGPGTEAFF. The CDR3 DNA sequence: TGTGCCAGCAGTTACACGACAGGGCCGGGGACTGAAGCTTTCTTT.

This clone showed up just a few times. This chain links TRBV19 with TRBJ1-5, with 7 positions matching TRBD1. V shed 5 bases, J shed 2 bases, and the junction held 3 bases outside the gene matches. Per the germline V gene, CDR1 is LNHDA and CDR2 is SQIVND (reference sequence). CDR3 length: 14 residues. CDR3 in amino acids: CASSFQGGNQPQHF. In nucleotides, the CDR3 is TGTGCCAGTAGTTTCCAGGGGGGCAATCAGCCCCAGCATTTT.

The genes are TRBV2 and TRBJ2-7, with D tentatively TRBD2 (6 bases). V shed 8 bases and J shed 2 bases, with 16 bases lying between them. The CDR3 contains 14 residues. CDR1 SNHLY and CDR2 FYNNEI come from the germline V gene. The CDR3 loop reads CASEEWGDPYEQYF. The CDR3 coding sequence is TGTGCCAGCGAAGAGTGGGGGGACCCCTACGAGCAGTACTTC. Complete variable domain (other parts from reference TRBV2 and TRBJ2-7): EPEVTQTPSHQVTQMGQEVILRCVPISNHLYFYWYRQILGQKVEFLVSFYNNEISEKSEIFDDQFSVERPDGSNFTLKIRSTKLEDSAMYFCASEEWGDPYEQYFGPGTRLTVT.

The CDR3 coding sequence is TGTGCCAGCTCACCGGTCGTAGTGAACACTGAAGCTTTCTTT. Protein sequence: CASSPVVVNTEAFF. The J gene is TRBJ1-1, the V gene TRBV18; D is ambiguous. V was shortened by 3 bases and J by 0 bases, with 8 bases between the two germline ends. The CDR3 extends over 14 amino acids. Germline CDR1 is KGHSH and CDR2 is LQKENI.

This rearrangement joins TRBV25-1 to TRBJ2-6, with a possible D match to TRBD1 (5 bases). The CDR3 extends over 18 amino acids. CDR1 and CDR2 from the germline V gene are MGHDK and SYGVNS. V was clipped by 1 base and J by 0 bases, with 13 bases between them. The CDR3 loop is CASSESETVFSGANVLTF. In DNA, the CDR3 is TGTGCCAGCAGTGAATCTGAGACAGTCTTCTCTGGGGCCAACGTCCTGACTTTC.

Of note for this clone: Other DNA sequences of this sample code for an identical CDR3. V gene TRBV5-6 combines with J gene TRBJ2-5, with D possibly being TRBD2 (6 bases). V was trimmed by 4 bases and J by 0 bases, leaving 7 bases between them. This CDR3 is 13 amino acids long. CDR1 and CDR2 (germline): SGHDT, YYEEEE. The CDR3 region has the DNA TGTGCCAGCAGCCCGGGGGACCAAGAGACCCAGTACTTC. Its translation is CASSPGDQETQYF.

The genes are TRBV5-1 and TRBJ2-3, with a weak D call TRBD2 (5 bases). Germline values: CDR1 SGHRS, CDR2 YFSETQ. CDR3 length: 17 residues. The V end lost 0 bases, the J end lost 0 bases, and 14 bases lay between the germline ends. CDR3 sequence reads: CASSLGAGLSSTDTQYF. CDR3 coding DNA: TGCGCCAGCAGCTTGGGGGCGGGTCTCTCTAGCACAGATACGCAGTATTTT.

The chain combines TRBV7-9 with TRBJ2-3; unclear D gene. V was cut by 3 bases and J by 1 base, with 11 bases left in between. Germline CDR1 is SEHNR and CDR2 is FQNEAQ (reference sequence). This CDR3 region has 15 residues. The CDR3 sequence: CASSFGDKGTDTQYF. The CDR3 DNA reads TGTGCCAGCAGCTTCGGAGATAAGGGCACAGATACGCAGTATTTT.

The chain recombines TRBV2 with TRBJ2-1; 11 positions agree with TRBD2. Losses at the gene ends were 7 bases for V and 8 bases for J; bases not matched to a gene: 13. The CDR3 length is 16 residues. Germline values: CDR1 SNHLY, CDR2 FYNNEI. In DNA, the CDR3 is TGTGCCAGCACTCCCTTACTAGCGGGAGCTTCGGATGAGCAGTTCTTC. Its protein is CASTPLLAGASDEQFF.

V usage is TRBV28 and J usage is TRBJ1-2; unclear D gene. Germline CDR1 MDHEN, CDR2 SYDVKM. The CDR3 runs to 13 residues. Trimming removed 2 bases from V and 8 bases from J, with 12 bases in between. The CDR3 sequence: CASSLTEIEGYTF. CDR3 sequence (DNA): TGTGCCAGCAGTTTAACAGAGATTGAGGGCTACACCTTC.

The J gene is TRBJ2-3, the V gene TRBV7-2; D perhaps matches TRBD1 (5 bases). Germline values: CDR1 SGHTA, CDR2 FQGNSA. V was trimmed by 0 bases and J by 9 bases, leaving 10 bases between them. This CDR3 has 13 amino acids. The CDR3 DNA reads TGTGCCAGCAGCTTAGCAGAGGACAAGACGCAGTATTTT. Amino acid sequence: CASSLAEDKTQYF.

In nucleotides, the CDR3 is TGCGCCAGCAGCTTGGCAGGTCCGGGGAGAGCCGGGGAGCTGTTTTTT. Protein: CASSLAGPGRAGELFF. This sequence joins TRBV5-1 and TRBJ2-2, with D possibly matching TRBD2 (5 bases). Between the trimmed V and J ends, which lost 0 bases and 6 bases, there was a span of 15 bases. The CDR3 sequence is 16 residues long. Germline V lookup: CDR1 SGHRS, CDR2 YFSETQ.

The chain has TRBV30 and TRBJ1-5; 7 nucleotides match TRBD1. CDR1 and CDR2 (germline): GTSNPN, SVGIG (reference sequence). The CDR3 contains 13 residues. Trimming removed 4 bases from V and 2 bases from J; junction bases left unmatched: 2. The CDR3 region has the DNA TGTGCCTGGACTGGACAGGGCAATCAGCCCCAGCATTTT. Encoded protein: CAWTGQGNQPQHF.

The chain recombines TRBV7-2 with TRBJ2-2; 8 nucleotides line up with TRBD1. The V gene's germline CDR1 is SGHTA and CDR2 FQGNSA. With V trimmed by 3 bases and J by 3 bases, 6 bases remained unmatched. The CDR3 loop spans 16 amino acids. The CDR3 DNA reads TGTGCCAGCAGCTTCACAGGGGGTTGGTACACCGGGGAGCTGTTTTTT. Translation: CASSFTGGWYTGELFF.

The V call is TRBV19, the J call TRBJ1-2; D is unclear. This CDR3 contains 14 residues. CDR1 and CDR2 from the germline V gene are LNHDA and SQIVND (reference sequence). Between the trimmed V and J ends, which lost 3 bases and 5 bases, there was a span of 13 bases. CDR3 sequence (DNA): TGTGCCAGTAGTATGGCGGCAGAACTATATGGCTACACCTTC. Its protein is CASSMAAELYGYTF.

This chain uses TRBV27 with TRBJ2-7, with 11 bases fitting TRBD1. Germline CDR1 reads MNHEY; CDR2 reads SMNVEV (reference sequence). The CDR3 sequence is 16 residues long. V shed 6 bases and J 3 bases; nucleotides not matched to a gene: 10. The CDR3 DNA follows: TGTGCCAGCAGACTATCCGGGACAGGGGGTATCTACGAGCAGTACTTC. It encodes CASRLSGTGGIYEQYF.

The chain has TRBV7-3 and TRBJ2-1; D gene unclear. Germline lookup yields CDR1 SGHTA and CDR2 FQGTGA. V lost 2 bases and J lost 2, with 13 bases in between. The CDR3 is made up of 16 amino acids. The CDR3 loop reads CASSLGAGDTYNEQFF. The CDR3 DNA is TGTGCCAGCAGCTTAGGCGCAGGTGATACCTACAATGAGCAGTTCTTC.

V gene TRBV6-6 combines with J gene TRBJ1-4, with 8 bases lining up with TRBD1. Germline loops: CDR1 MNHNY, CDR2 SVGAGI (reference sequence). V was clipped by 5 bases and J by 8 bases; unmatched bases: 1. The CDR3 is made up of 12 amino acids. The CDR3: CASSRQGEKLFF. The CDR3 DNA is TGTGCCAGCAGTCGACAGGGGGAAAAACTGTTTTTT.

The chain has TRBV2 and TRBJ2-7, with D tentatively TRBD1 (6 bases). The CDR3 sequence is 19 residues long. Germline CDR1 reads SNHLY; CDR2 reads FYNNEI. Trimming took off 3 bases at V and 7 bases at J, with 31 bases between the two ends. CDR3 residues: CASSELPGQGDSIDYEQYF. The CDR3 DNA follows: TGTGCCAGCAGTGAGCTTCCGGGACAAGGAGATTCAATCGACTATGAGCAGTACTTC.

The sample holds one count of this clone. CDR3 sequence (DNA): TGTGCCAGCAGCTTAGGGACAGGGGGCACAGATACGCAGTATTTT. Its translation: CASSLGTGGTDTQYF. The chain has TRBV28 and TRBJ2-3, with 10 bases aligning to TRBD1. The germline gives CDR1 MDHEN, CDR2 SYDVKM. V lost 6 bases to trimming and J lost 1 base; unmatched junction nucleotides: 4. CDR3 length: 15 residues. Based on the CDR3 plus reference TRBV28 and TRBJ2-3, the full variable domain is DVKVTQSSRYLVKRTGEKVFLECVQDMDHENMFWYRQDPGLGLRLIYFSYDVKMKEKGDIPEGYSVSREKKERFSLILESASTNQTSMYLCASSLGTGGTDTQYFGPGTRLTVL.

This rearrangement joins TRBV27 to TRBJ2-7; a possible D gene is TRBD2 (7 bases). V dropped 1 base and J dropped 5 bases, with 15 bases sitting between them. From germline, CDR1 is MNHEY and CDR2 SMNVEV (reference sequence). CDR3 length equals 15 residues. The CDR3 sequence: CASSLFGGQTHEQYF. CDR3 in DNA: TGTGCCAGCAGTTTATTCGGGGGGCAGACCCACGAGCAGTACTTC.

The J gene is TRBJ2-1, the V gene TRBV5-1, with D hard to call. This CDR3 contains 13 residues. Germline V gene data show CDR1 as SGHRS and CDR2 as YFSETQ. V was trimmed by 0 bases and J by 4 bases, leaving 5 bases between them. For the CDR3, the DNA is TGCGCCAGCAGCTTGGGGCAATACAATGAGCAGTTCTTC. Protein: CASSLGQYNEQFF.